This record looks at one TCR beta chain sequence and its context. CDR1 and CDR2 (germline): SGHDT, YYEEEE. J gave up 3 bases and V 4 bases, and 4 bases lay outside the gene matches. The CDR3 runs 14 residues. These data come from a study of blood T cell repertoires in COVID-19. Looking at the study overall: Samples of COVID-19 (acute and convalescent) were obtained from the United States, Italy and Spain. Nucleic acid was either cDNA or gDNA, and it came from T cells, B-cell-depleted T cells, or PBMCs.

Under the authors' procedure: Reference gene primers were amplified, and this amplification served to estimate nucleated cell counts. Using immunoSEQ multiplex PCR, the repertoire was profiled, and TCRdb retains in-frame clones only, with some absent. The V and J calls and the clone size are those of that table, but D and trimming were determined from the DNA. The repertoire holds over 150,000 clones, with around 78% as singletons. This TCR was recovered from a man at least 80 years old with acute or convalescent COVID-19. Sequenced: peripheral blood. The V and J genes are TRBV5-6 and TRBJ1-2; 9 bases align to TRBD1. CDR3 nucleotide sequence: TGTGCCAGCAGCATCAGGACAGGGGACTATGGCTACACCTTC. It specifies CASSIRTGDYGYTF.